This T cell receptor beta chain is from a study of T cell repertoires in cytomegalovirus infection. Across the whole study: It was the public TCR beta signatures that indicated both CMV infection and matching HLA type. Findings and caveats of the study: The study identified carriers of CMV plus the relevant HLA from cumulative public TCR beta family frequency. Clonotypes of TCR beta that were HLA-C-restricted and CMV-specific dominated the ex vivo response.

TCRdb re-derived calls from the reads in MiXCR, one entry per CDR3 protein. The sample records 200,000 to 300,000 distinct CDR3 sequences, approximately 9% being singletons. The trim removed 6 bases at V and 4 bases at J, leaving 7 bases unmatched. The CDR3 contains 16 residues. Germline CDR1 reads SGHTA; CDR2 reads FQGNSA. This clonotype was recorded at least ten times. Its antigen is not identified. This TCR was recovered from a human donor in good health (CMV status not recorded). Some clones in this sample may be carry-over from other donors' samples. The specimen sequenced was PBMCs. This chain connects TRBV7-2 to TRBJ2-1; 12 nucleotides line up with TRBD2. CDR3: CASRPASGGAYNEQFF. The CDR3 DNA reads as TGTGCCAGCAGGCCGGCTAGCGGGGGGGCTTACAATGAGCAGTTCTTC.